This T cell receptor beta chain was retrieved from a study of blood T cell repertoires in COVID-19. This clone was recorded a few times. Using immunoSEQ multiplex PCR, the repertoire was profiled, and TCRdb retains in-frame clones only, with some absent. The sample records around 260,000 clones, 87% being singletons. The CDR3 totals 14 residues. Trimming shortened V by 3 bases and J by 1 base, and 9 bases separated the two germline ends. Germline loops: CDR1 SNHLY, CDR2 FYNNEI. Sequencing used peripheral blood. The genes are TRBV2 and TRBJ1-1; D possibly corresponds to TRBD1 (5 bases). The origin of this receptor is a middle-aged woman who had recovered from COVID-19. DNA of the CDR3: TGTGCCAGCAGTGACGTCGGACAGAACACTGAAGCTTTCTTT. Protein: CASSDVGQNTEAFF.